This TCR beta chain appears in the sequencing data of a study of regulatory T cells in long-lasting Graves disease. Study-level background: The study counted Graves' disease as persistent given over 5 years of antithyroid drugs and positive TSH receptor antibodies.

Time point meaning: persistent/refractory GD, antithyroid drugs over 5 years with positive TRAb. PBMC-derived RNA was used for the TCR library. Patients of an endocrinology department in Xi'an, China, were included. Germline CDR1 is MDHEN and CDR2 is SYDVKM. The CDR3 spans 14 residues. V was trimmed by 11 bases and J by 5 bases, leaving 22 bases between them. For TCR beta, libraries came from iRepertoire HTBI primers and Arm-PCR of CDR3 regions. TCRdb recomputed calls from the multiplex PCR reads with MiXCR, one row per CDR3 protein. The data show a few hundred thousand distinct CDR3 sequences, with approximately 21% seen just once and around 7% held by the top ten. This clonotype was observed at least ten times. Its antigen is as yet unknown. Overall study results and limits: Having few samples may have compromised the accuracy.

The clonotype comes from a female donor with Graves disease. The sequenced sample was peripheral blood mononuclear cells (PBMCs), obtained when the disease was refractory, from a patient treated with antithyroid drugs. This chain uses TRBV28 with TRBJ2-7; maybe TRBD1 (6 bases). DNA of the CDR3: TGTGCCTTGGCGAGGGCAGGGGAGCACGACGAGCAGTACTTC. Encoded protein: CALARAGEHDEQYF.